Below, one TCR beta chain is given with its context. Sequencing used immunoSEQ multiplex PCR; TCRdb keeps in-frame clones, though not all of them. The sample records approximately 52,000 clones, almost 95% being singletons. This sample is drawn from a study of T cell changes during pregnancy in multiple sclerosis. This CDR3 is 16 amino acids long. Material: CD4+ T cells from peripheral blood mononuclear cells, obtained in the second trimester of pregnancy. The rearrangement uses TRBV21-1 and TRBJ1-1. TRBV21-1 is termed a pseudogene. This TCR derives from a female donor in good health, enrolled as a control in a pregnancy study. CDR3 region: CASSSQGGDTNTEAFF. Written as DNA, the CDR3 is TGTGCCAGCAGCAGCCAGGGAGGGGATACGAACACTGAAGCTTTCTTT.